Below are 14 T cell receptor beta chains sequenced from a single sample in a study of shared clonotypes between healthy human individuals. TCRdb's table, derived via immunoSEQ multiplex PCR, lists solely in-frame clones and lacks some. The sample lists some 690,000 clones, 80% to 95% seen once, with 30% to 35% in the top ten. The specimen sequenced was memory CD8+ T cells from PBMCs. Subset indicated: CD45RO+ cells pooled with CCR7-negative TemRA cells. The receptors stem from a man aged 18 to 29 in good health. Some clones in this sample may be carry-over from other donors' samples.

CDR3 nucleotide sequence: TGTGCCAGCAGTTTGTTAGTTCCGGGAGGGCCTAGCTTCTCCTCAGATACGCAGTATTTT. Its protein is CASSLLVPGGPSFSSDTQYF. The chain carries TRBV27 and TRBJ2-3; 8 nucleotides align to TRBD2. The CDR3 runs 20 residues. V lost 3 bases to trimming and J lost 4 bases; unmatched junction nucleotides: 21. Germline V CDR1 and CDR2: MNHEY, SMNVEV (reference sequence).

The chain is built from TRBV5-1 and TRBJ2-1, with D maybe TRBD1 (5 bases). V was pared by 2 bases and J by 7 bases, with 13 bases between. Germline assignment: CDR1 SGHRS and CDR2 YFSETQ. The CDR3 extends over 14 amino acids. The CDR3 region is CASSLISGINEQFF. The CDR3 DNA sequence: TGCGCCAGCAGCTTAATCTCAGGGATAAATGAGCAGTTCTTC.

CDR3 sequence (DNA): TGTGCCAGCAGTTACTCGCGGGGGGGAGAGACCCAGTACTTC. Protein sequence: CASSYSRGGETQYF. The V gene is TRBV6-5, the J gene TRBJ2-5; 9 nucleotides match TRBD2. V shed 0 bases and J 4 bases; nucleotides not matched to a gene: 0. The CDR3 totals 14 residues. The germline V gene has CDR1 MNHEY and CDR2 SVGAGI.

The rearrangement joins TRBV7-8 to TRBJ1-5; 9 positions match TRBD1. Germline V gene sequence: CDR1 SGHVS, CDR2 FQNEAQ. The CDR3 totals 22 residues. The V gene end was trimmed by 0 bases and the J gene end by 3 bases; junction bases not matched to a gene: 21. The chain's CDR3 is CASSLATYRGQGSPGDNQPQHF. CDR3 DNA sequence: TGTGCCAGCAGCTTAGCTACTTATAGGGGACAGGGCTCCCCTGGAGACAATCAGCCCCAGCATTTT.

V and J are TRBV7-9 and TRBJ2-5, with no clear D. The CDR3 sequence is 15 residues long. In germline, CDR1 is SEHNR, CDR2 FQNEAQ (reference sequence). V lost 5 bases, J lost 5 bases, and 18 bases lay in between. CDR3 residues: CASSNRADNLETQYF. The CDR3 DNA is TGTGCCAGCAGCAACCGGGCCGATAACTTGGAGACCCAGTACTTC.

The genes are TRBV9 and TRBJ1-3, with D hard to call. The CDR3 is 16 amino acids. Germline assignment: CDR1 SGDLS and CDR2 YYNGEE. Deletions cut 0 bases from V and 4 bases from J, with 14 bases between. The DNA for the CDR3 is TGTGCCAGCAGCGTAGAAGTCGGTGGCGTCGGAAACACCATATATTTT. Translating it yields CASSVEVGGVGNTIYF.

This clone has a count of ten or more. The chain carries TRBV6-5 and TRBJ2-1, with a possible D match to TRBD2 (6 bases). Germline V CDR1 and CDR2: MNHEY, SVGAGI. Trimming took 4 bases from V and 2 from J, leaving 12 bases between them. The CDR3 contains 15 residues. Written as DNA, the CDR3 is TGTGCCAGCAGTTTAGAGGGAGGCCCCTACAATGAGCAGTTCTTC. Protein: CASSLEGGPYNEQFF.

This rearrangement joins TRBV28 to TRBJ1-1; 10 nucleotides align to TRBD1. Germline assignment: CDR1 MDHEN and CDR2 SYDVKM. CDR3 size: 20 residues. V trimming: 2 bases; J trimming: 1 base; junction bases outside the gene matches: 16. The CDR3: CASSLRGQGFPSLANTEAFF. Written as DNA, the CDR3 is TGTGCCAGCAGTTTAAGGGGACAGGGGTTTCCCAGCCTGGCGAACACTGAAGCTTTCTTT.

The J gene is TRBJ2-7, the V gene TRBV19, with 11 positions matching TRBD2. Per the germline V gene, CDR1 is LNHDA and CDR2 is SQIVND (reference sequence). The CDR3 is 14 residues long. V was pared by 4 bases and J by 7 bases, with 6 bases of the junction left unmatched. The CDR3 loop reads CASSTTSGAGEQYF. The CDR3 region has the DNA TGTGCCAGTAGTACGACTAGCGGGGCGGGAGAGCAGTACTTC.

At least ten counts were recorded for this clone. The chain has TRBV6-1 and TRBJ2-5, with D possibly being TRBD2 (7 bases). With 1 base removed from V and 10 bases from J, the gap between germline ends came to 16 bases. Germline V CDR1 and CDR2: MNHNS, SASEGT. The CDR3 runs to 14 residues. The CDR3, as DNA: TGTGCCAGCAGTGAAGTTGGGGCGGGGGCCGACCAGTACTTC. Protein product: CASSEVGAGADQYF.

The chain recombines TRBV28 with TRBJ2-3, with D possibly being TRBD2 (5 bases). Germline V gene sequence: CDR1 MDHEN, CDR2 SYDVKM. Trimming left V 3 bases short and J 1 base short, with 14 bases between. This CDR3 is built from 16 residues. The CDR3 nucleotides read TGTGCCAGCAGTTTGTTTACGGGAACTGGCACAGATACGCAGTATTTT. This translates into CASSLFTGTGTDTQYF.

The gene calls are TRBV27 and TRBJ2-1; no firm D call. In germline, CDR1 is MNHEY, CDR2 SMNVEV (reference sequence). There are 11 residues in the CDR3. V was clipped by 0 bases and J by 8 bases, with 2 bases between them. CDR3 sequence: CASSLSHEQFF. Here the CDR3 DNA reads TGTGCCAGCAGTTTATCCCATGAGCAGTTCTTC.

The chain's CDR3 is CASSLSLDSLHNSYNSPLHF. CDR3 coding DNA: TGTGCCAGCAGTTTATCTCTGGACAGCCTGCATAACTCCTATAATTCACCCCTCCACTTT. This chain links TRBV27 with TRBJ1-6, with D perhaps TRBD1 (6 bases). V lost 0 bases to trimming and J lost 0 bases, with 18 bases between them. The CDR3 has 20 residues. Germline V CDR1 and CDR2: MNHEY, SMNVEV (reference sequence).

The gene calls are TRBV9 and TRBJ1-2, with D unresolved. Looked up from germline, CDR1 is SGDLS and CDR2 is YYNGEE. The CDR3 is made up of 14 amino acids. V was clipped by 0 bases and J by 6 bases, with 12 bases between them. This CDR3 reads CASSVVGSGNGYTF. The CDR3 bases are TGTGCCAGCAGCGTAGTCGGATCCGGGAATGGCTACACCTTC.